The following is a T cell receptor (beta chain) sequence with its context. Antigen unknown. This record comes from a study of a mutant IDH1 vaccine in newly diagnosed glioma. About the study: Vaccine administration was initiated 4-6 weeks following radiotherapy alone, or with temozolomide cycles. Sex among treated patients split about 60% male, around 40% female; mean age was roughly 40 years. Therapy received beforehand was radiotherapy, temozolomide, or both, with most patients given both.

Method: immunoSEQ multiplex PCR; TCRdb's copy keeps in-frame clones and lacks some. Among 43,000 or so clones listed, approximately 88% were seen once. The CDR3 is made up of 14 amino acids. Germline CDR1 LNHNV, CDR2 YYDKDF (reference sequence). The ends lost 3 bases at V and 4 bases at J; junction bases unmatched: 2. The time point: week 23, last vaccination. Doses consisted of 300 ug of mutant IDH1 20-mer peptide each, paired with topical imiquimod. The sample consisted of PBMCs, taken from a glioma patient whose treatment included an IDH1 peptide vaccine. The sequence was obtained from a woman younger than 35 with glioma. Some clones in this sample may be carry-over from other donors' samples. The rearrangement links TRBV15 to TRBJ2-3; 9 nucleotides align to TRBD1. DNA for the CDR3: TGTGCCACCAGCAGCTACAGGGGGCCAGATACGCAGTATTTT. Protein sequence: CATSSYRGPDTQYF.